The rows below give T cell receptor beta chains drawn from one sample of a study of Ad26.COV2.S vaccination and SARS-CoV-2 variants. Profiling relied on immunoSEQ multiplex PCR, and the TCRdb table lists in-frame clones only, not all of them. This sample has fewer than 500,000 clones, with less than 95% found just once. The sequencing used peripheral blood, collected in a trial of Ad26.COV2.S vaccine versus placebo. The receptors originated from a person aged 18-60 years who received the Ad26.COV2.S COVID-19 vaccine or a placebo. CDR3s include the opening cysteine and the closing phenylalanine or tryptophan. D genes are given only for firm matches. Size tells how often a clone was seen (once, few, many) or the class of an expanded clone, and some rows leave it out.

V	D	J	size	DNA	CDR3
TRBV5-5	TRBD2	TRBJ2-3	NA	TGTGCCAGCAGCTTGCGGACTAGTAACACAGATACGCAGTATTTT	CASSLRTSNTDTQYF
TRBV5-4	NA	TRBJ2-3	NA	TGTGCCAGCAGCTTCGGCGGGACGAATACGCAGTATTTT	CASSFGGTNTQYF
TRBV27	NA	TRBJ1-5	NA	TGTGCCAGCAGTAACTGGGGGGGGCCCCAGCATTTT	CASSNWGGPQHF
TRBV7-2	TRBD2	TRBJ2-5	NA	TGTGCCAGCAGCTACCCGGGACTAGCGGGAGGAGTGGGGCAAGAGACCCAGTACTTC	CASSYPGLAGGVGQETQYF
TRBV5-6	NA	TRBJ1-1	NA	TGTGCCAGCAGCTTAGTGCAGGGATACACTGAAGCTTTCTTT	CASSLVQGYTEAFF
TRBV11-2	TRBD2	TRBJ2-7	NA	TGTGCCAGCAGCTTAGGCGGGAGCTCCTACGAGCAGTACTTC	CASSLGGSSYEQYF
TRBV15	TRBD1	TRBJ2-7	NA	TGTGCCACCAGCAAAACCCGGGACAGTTACGAGCAGTACTTC	CATSKTRDSYEQYF
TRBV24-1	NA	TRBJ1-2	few	TGTGCCACCAGTGATTCGGGTACCCAAAGTCCGAACTATGGCTACACCTTC	CATSDSGTQSPNYGYTF
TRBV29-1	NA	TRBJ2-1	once	TGCGTGATCCGGTACTCCTACAATGAGCAGTTCTTC	CVIRYSYNEQFF
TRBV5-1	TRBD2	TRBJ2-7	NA	TGCGCCAGCAGCTTGTTTTCTAGCGGCTCCTACGAGCAGTACTTC	CASSLFSSGSYEQYF
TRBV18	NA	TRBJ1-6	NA	TGTGCCAGCTCACCGCCGACAGGTTCTAATTCACCCCTCCACTTT	CASSPPTGSNSPLHF
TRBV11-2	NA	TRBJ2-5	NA	TGTGCCAGCAGCTCAGGATGGGAAGAGACCCAGTACTTC	CASSSGWEETQYF
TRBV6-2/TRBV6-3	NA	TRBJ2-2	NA	TGTGCCAGCAGTTTGGGGTTCGCACGGGAGCTGTTTTTT	CASSLGFARELFF
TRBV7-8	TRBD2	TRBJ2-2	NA	TGTGCCAGCAGCCCAAGCGGGAAGAACACCGGGGAGCTGTTTTTT	CASSPSGKNTGELFF
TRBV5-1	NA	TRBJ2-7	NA	TGCGCCAGCAGCGACCGATCCTCCTACGAGCAGTACTTC	CASSDRSSYEQYF
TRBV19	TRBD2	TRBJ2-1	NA	TGTGCCAGTAGAGCGGGGGGGACCTACAATGAGCAGTTCTTC	CASRAGGTYNEQFF
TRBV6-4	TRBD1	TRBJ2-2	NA	TGTGCCAGCAGTCCTTCAAAACAGGGGTTCACCGGGGAGCTGTTTTTT	CASSPSKQGFTGELFF
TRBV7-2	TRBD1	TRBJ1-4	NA	TGTGCCAGCAGCCCAGGGACAGGCCTAAATGAAAAACTGTTTTTT	CASSPGTGLNEKLFF
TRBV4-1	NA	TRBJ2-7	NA	TGCGCCAGCAGCCTACGGATGAGCGAAGACTACGAGCAGTACTTC	CASSLRMSEDYEQYF
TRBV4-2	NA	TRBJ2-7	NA	TGTGCCAGCAGCCAAGTGGGGCCGACGGGCTACGAGCAGTACTTC	CASSQVGPTGYEQYF
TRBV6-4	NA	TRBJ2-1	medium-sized	TGTGCCAGCAGTGTAGGGGACTCTTACAATGAGCAGTTCTTC	CASSVGDSYNEQFF
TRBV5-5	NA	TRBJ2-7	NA	TGTGCCAGCAGCGAGGGGACGGCTCCCAGGTGGGAGCAGTACTTC	CASSEGTAPRWEQYF